A single T cell receptor beta chain is shown here with its context. Its cognate antigen is unknown. This sample is part of a study of OX40 agonist ivuxolimab in advanced cancers. Broader study findings: The mean number of expanded clones was higher in CD8+ T cells than in CD4+. Certain nonresponders likewise exhibited a low normalized T-cell clonal expansion.

Autoimmune disease history or systemic immunosuppression disqualified patients. CDR1 SGDLS and CDR2 YYNGEE come from the germline V gene. V lost 3 bases and J lost 8, with 11 bases in between. The length of the CDR3 is 13 residues. Profiling relied on immunoSEQ multiplex PCR, and the TCRdb table lists in-frame clones only, not all of them. The sample records about 51,000 clones, 88% being singletons. This rearrangement joins TRBV9 to TRBJ2-2; D perhaps matches TRBD1 (5 bases). The sample in question was CD4+ or CD8+ T cells sorted from blood, obtained in a trial of the OX40 agonist ivuxolimab. This receptor was obtained from an adult with an advanced solid tumor such as melanoma, head and neck, liver or kidney cancer. CDR3 residues: CASSGFRVGELFF. CDR3 bases: TGTGCCAGCAGCGGATTCAGGGTTGGGGAGCTGTTTTTT.